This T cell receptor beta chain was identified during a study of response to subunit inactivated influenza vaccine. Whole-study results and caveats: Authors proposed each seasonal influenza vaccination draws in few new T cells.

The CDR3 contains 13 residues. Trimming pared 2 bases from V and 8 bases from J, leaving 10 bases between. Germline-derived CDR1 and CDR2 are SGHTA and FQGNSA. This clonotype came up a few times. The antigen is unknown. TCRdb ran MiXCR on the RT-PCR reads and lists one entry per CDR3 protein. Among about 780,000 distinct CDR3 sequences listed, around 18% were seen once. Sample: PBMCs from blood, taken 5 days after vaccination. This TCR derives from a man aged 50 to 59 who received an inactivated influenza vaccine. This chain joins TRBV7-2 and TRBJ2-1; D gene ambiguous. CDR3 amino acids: CASSLTSSYEQFF. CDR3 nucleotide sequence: TGTGCCAGCAGCTTAACAAGTAGCTATGAGCAGTTCTTC.